The entry that follows covers one T cell receptor beta chain sequence. Its specificity is unknown. This sample was included in a study of shared clonotypes between healthy human individuals. This CDR3 comprises 13 residues. V lost 3 bases to trimming and J lost 6 bases, with 12 bases between them. Germline V gene sequence: CDR1 MNHNS, CDR2 SASEGT. Clones were read by immunoSEQ multiplex PCR, and TCRdb kept only the in-frame ones, dropping some. The sample has some 2.3 million clones, approximately 93% seen once. Whole-study results and caveats: Relative to memory subsets, naive subsets generally showed larger estimated richness.

Sequenced input: naive CD4+ T cells from PBMCs. Stated subset: CD45RA+ positively selected. The genes are TRBV6-1 and TRBJ2-7; D unclear. This receptor was identified in a man aged 18 to 29 in good health. Some clones in this sample may be carry-over from other donors' samples. CDR3 bases: TGTGCCAGCAGTGATCGTTGGCGACCCGAGCAGTACTTC. It translates to CASSDRWRPEQYF.